The T cell receptor (beta chain) described here comes from a study of shared clonotypes between healthy human individuals. The repertoire was sequenced with immunoSEQ multiplex PCR; TCRdb's copy has only in-frame clones and lacks some. Of approximately 840,000 clones in the sample, 96% are singletons; the top ten hold less than 0.25%. Naive CD8 cells lacked CD45RO and underwent positive selection for CCR7, leaving out terminally differentiated effector memory CD45RA+ cells. V lost 5 bases and J lost 4, with 22 bases in between. CDR1 and CDR2 (germline): SGHDN, FVKESK. This CDR3 has 17 amino acids. The origin of this receptor is a man aged 30-40 years in good health. The chain employs TRBV14 and TRBJ2-3; D is undetermined. The specimen was naive CD8+ T cells sorted from blood. The CDR3 loop is CASSWRVVSQSADTQYF. The CDR3 DNA is TGTGCCAGCAGCTGGAGAGTAGTCTCTCAAAGCGCAGATACGCAGTATTTT.